Described below is a single T cell receptor beta chain sequence and its context. What it binds is unknown. One end of the junction does not line up with germline, which may come from a read error. The CDR3 is 16 residues long. CDR1 is PRHDT, CDR2 FYEKMQ, per germline (reference sequence). The entry originates in a study of cytomegalovirus exposure and HLA in healthy donors. Whole-study findings and limits: Immune exposure information comprised only CMV serostatus. Most CMV-associated TCR beta chains were later found to appear HLA-restricted.

Participants comprised healthy donors of bone marrow. The study ran its PCR with 60 Vbeta and 13 Jbeta primers. Data came from immunoSEQ multiplex PCR; TCRdb stores just in-frame clones and leaves some out. The data contain some 170,000 clones, roughly four fifths of them singletons. The sequenced sample was PBMCs. The sequence derives from a man over 45 in good health and CMV-seropositive. This chain connects TRBV13 to TRBJ1-1, with 8 bases matching TRBD1. The DNA for the CDR3 is TGTGCCAGCAGCCTAGGACAGGGAGAGATGAACACTGAAGCTTTCTTT. The encoded protein is CASSLGQGEMNTEAFF.